A single sample gave rise to the 13 T cell receptor beta chains below, sequenced in a study of blood T cell repertoires in COVID-19. Sequencing used immunoSEQ multiplex PCR; TCRdb keeps in-frame clones, though not all of them. Here the sample spans over 200,000 clones, about 88% being singletons. Sequencing was performed on peripheral blood. The receptor set was obtained from a man between 60 and 75 years old who had recovered from COVID-19.

The J gene is TRBJ2-1, the V gene TRBV7-9; the match to TRBD2 covers 7 bases. The V gene's germline CDR1 is SEHNR and CDR2 FQNEAQ (reference sequence). This CDR3 has 13 residues. J gave up 7 bases and V 5 bases, and 5 bases lay outside the gene matches. The CDR3 loop reads CASSAGLHNEQFF. DNA of the CDR3: TGTGCCAGCAGCGCGGGACTACATAATGAGCAGTTCTTC.

The chain is built from TRBV5-1 and TRBJ1-5; TRBD1 agrees at 8 bases. Germline trimming cut 4 bases from V and 2 bases from J; bases unmatched to any gene: 8. The germline gives CDR1 SGHRS, CDR2 YFSETQ. The CDR3 length is 16 residues. The DNA for the CDR3 is TGCGCCAGCAGCCCCGGGACGGGACAGGGCAATCAGCCCCAGCATTTT. Residues: CASSPGTGQGNQPQHF.

In DNA, the CDR3 is TGTGCCAGCAGCCAGCCGGGACAGGAGAATTCACCCCTCCACTTT. This gives the protein CASSQPGQENSPLHF. The J gene is TRBJ1-6, the V gene TRBV3-1 (or the pseudogene TRBV3-2), with 8 bases identical to TRBD1. Germline values: CDR1 LGHDT, CDR2 YNNKEL (reference sequence). The CDR3 covers 15 residues. J was trimmed by 7 bases and V by 3 bases; bases with no gene match: 5.

The chain combines TRBV6-1 with TRBJ2-7, with 11 bases aligning to TRBD1. The J segment lost 4 bases and the V segment lost 0 bases, leaving 8 bases of the junction unmatched. Per germline, CDR1 MNHNS and CDR2 SASEGT. This CDR3 is built from 17 residues. The CDR3 DNA reads TGTGCCAGCAGTGAAGCAGTCGGACAGGGGGCCGCGTACGAGCAGTACTTC. Its protein is CASSEAVGQGAAYEQYF.

Only a few counts were recorded for this clone. This chain connects TRBV28 to TRBJ1-5; no clear D. The CDR3 length is 14 residues. CDR1 MDHEN and CDR2 SYDVKM come from the germline V gene. V lost 3 bases and J 5 bases, leaving 11 bases between the germline ends. The CDR3: CASSFPAGHQPQHF. In nucleotides, the CDR3 is TGTGCCAGCAGTTTCCCCGCGGGTCATCAGCCCCAGCATTTT.

The rearrangement joins TRBV6-1 to TRBJ2-7, with D hard to call. Germline CDR1 reads MNHNS; CDR2 reads SASEGT. This CDR3 has 14 amino acids. Trimming stripped 3 bases from V and 0 bases from J, with 9 bases between. CDR3 in amino acids: CASSDYSGSYEQYF. The CDR3 DNA follows: TGTGCCAGCAGTGATTATTCCGGCTCCTACGAGCAGTACTTC.

The V and J genes are TRBV27 and TRBJ1-4; D gene ambiguous. Germline CDR1 is MNHEY and CDR2 is SMNVEV (reference sequence). Trimming left V 0 bases short and J 3 bases short, with 8 bases between. There are 15 residues in the CDR3. Written as DNA, the CDR3 is TGTGCCAGCAGTTTATCGATGGGAGCTAATGAAAAACTGTTTTTT. Amino acids: CASSLSMGANEKLFF.

This clone was counted between two and nine times. The rearrangement links TRBV25-1 to TRBJ1-5; the D gene is possibly TRBD1 (5 bases). Trimming took 1 base from V and 13 from J, leaving 14 bases between them. The V gene's germline CDR1 is MGHDK and CDR2 SYGVNS. The CDR3 runs 13 residues. The DNA for the CDR3 is TGTGCCAGCAGTGAATCAGGGCAGGGCCGTCAGCATTTT. Protein sequence: CASSESGQGRQHF.

This chain joins TRBV6-4 and TRBJ2-2; 7 bases align to TRBD1. After removal of 6 bases from V and 3 bases from J, the junction contained 4 bases not matched to a gene. The V gene's germline CDR1 is MRHNA and CDR2 SNTAGT. This CDR3 comprises 14 residues. CDR3 DNA: TGTGCCAGCAGGACAGGGCTCGACACCGGGGAGCTGTTTTTT. It codes for CASRTGLDTGELFF.

CDR3 in amino acids: CASSLGAGDNQPQHF. CDR3 nucleotides: TGTGCCAGCAGCTTGGGGGCAGGCGACAATCAGCCCCAGCATTTT. This rearrangement joins TRBV5-4 to TRBJ1-5; D gene unclear. Germline V gives CDR1 SGHNT, CDR2 YYREEE (reference sequence). The CDR3 is 15 residues long. V gave up 0 bases and J gave up 3 bases, with 10 bases separating them. The complete variable domain, with remaining parts taken from reference TRBV5-4 and TRBJ1-5, reads ETGVTQSPTHLIKTRGQQVTLRCSSQSGHNTVSWYQQALGQGPQFIFQYYREEENGRGNFPPRFSGLQFPNYSSELNVNALELDDSALYLCASSLGAGDNQPQHFGDGTRLSIL.

This chain uses TRBV30 with TRBJ1-6; the D is unclear. With 8 bases removed from V and 0 bases from J, the gap between germline ends came to 8 bases. The CDR3 has 13 residues. Germline V lookup: CDR1 GTSNPN, CDR2 SVGIG (reference sequence). The CDR3 DNA sequence: TGTGCCATAGAGGGCTCCTATAATTCACCCCTCCACTTT. This sequence encodes CAIEGSYNSPLHF.

The rearrangement joins TRBV27 to TRBJ2-3; D may be TRBD1 (5 bases). This CDR3 has 13 residues. V lost 8 bases, J lost 6 bases, and 15 bases lay in between. Germline CDR1 is MNHEY and CDR2 is SMNVEV (reference sequence). The CDR3 DNA is TGTGCCAGCGGTCTCACAGGTCCCGATACGCAGTATTTT. Its translation: CASGLTGPDTQYF.

V gene TRBV12-3 or TRBV12-4 combines with J gene TRBJ1-1; no definite D call. V was pared by 10 bases and J by 1 base, with 7 bases between. CDR3 length equals 11 residues. CDR3 region: CATSGNTEAFF. The CDR3 nucleotides read TGTGCCACTTCAGGGAACACTGAAGCTTTCTTT.